Listed here are 4 T cell receptor beta chains from one sample, sequenced in a study of OX40 agonist ivuxolimab in advanced cancers. Only in-frame clones appear in the TCRdb table, and some are missing; sequencing was by immunoSEQ multiplex PCR. Among around 20,000 clones listed, 84% were seen once. This specimen consisted of CD4+ or CD8+ T cells sorted from blood, obtained in a trial of the OX40 agonist ivuxolimab. Source of these receptors: an adult with an advanced solid tumor such as melanoma, head and neck, liver or kidney cancer.

V usage is TRBV5-1 and J usage is TRBJ2-2; D may be TRBD1 (7 bases). Trimming cost V 4 bases and J 3 bases, with 13 bases left between them. Germline-derived CDR1 and CDR2 are SGHRS and YFSETQ. The CDR3 sequence is 15 residues long. The DNA of the CDR3 is TGCGCCAGCAGCCACGACAGGGAGGACACCGGGGAGCTGTTTTTT. Translating gives CASSHDREDTGELFF.

This clone is labeled medium-sized. V and J are TRBV10-3 and TRBJ2-7; 11 bases align to TRBD2. Germline loops: CDR1 ENHRY, CDR2 SYGVKD. Germline trimming cut 0 bases from V and 4 bases from J; bases unmatched to any gene: 17. The CDR3 is 20 amino acids. CDR3 amino acids: CAISESRGQGTSGGYYEQYF. In DNA form, the CDR3 reads TGTGCCATCAGTGAGTCCCGAGGGCAGGGGACTAGCGGCGGATATTACGAGCAGTACTTC.

The chain joins TRBV27 to TRBJ2-7; D might be TRBD1 (5 bases). Germline V gene lookup returns CDR1 MNHEY and CDR2 SMNVEV (reference sequence). CDR3 length equals 13 residues. V was pared by 0 bases and J by 6 bases, with 9 bases between. CDR3 coding DNA: TGTGCCAGCAGTTTATCGGATAGGGGCGAGCAGTACTTC. Protein sequence: CASSLSDRGEQYF.

The chain links TRBV27 to TRBJ2-1; D not resolved. V dropped 0 bases and J dropped 7 bases, with 4 bases sitting between them. Germline CDR1 MNHEY, CDR2 SMNVEV (reference sequence). There are 12 residues in the CDR3. The CDR3 here is CASSLSRNEQFF. CDR3 DNA: TGTGCCAGCAGTTTATCTAGGAATGAGCAGTTCTTC.